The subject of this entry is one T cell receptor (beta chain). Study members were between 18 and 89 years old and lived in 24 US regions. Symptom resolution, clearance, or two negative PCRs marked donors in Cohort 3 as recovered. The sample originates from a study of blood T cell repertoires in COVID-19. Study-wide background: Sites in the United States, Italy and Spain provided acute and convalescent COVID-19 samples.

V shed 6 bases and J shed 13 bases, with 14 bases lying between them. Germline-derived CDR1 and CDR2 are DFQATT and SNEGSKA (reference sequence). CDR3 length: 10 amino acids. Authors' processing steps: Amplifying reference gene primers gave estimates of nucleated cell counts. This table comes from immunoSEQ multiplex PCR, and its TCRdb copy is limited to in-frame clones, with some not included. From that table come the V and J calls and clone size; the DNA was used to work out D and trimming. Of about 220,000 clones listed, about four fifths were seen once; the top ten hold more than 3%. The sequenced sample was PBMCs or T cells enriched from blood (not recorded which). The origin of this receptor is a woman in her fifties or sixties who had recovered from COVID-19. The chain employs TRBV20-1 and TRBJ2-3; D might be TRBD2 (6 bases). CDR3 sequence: CSAREVREYF. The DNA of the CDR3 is TGCAGTGCCAGGGAGGTACGGGAGTATTTT.